This T cell receptor (beta chain) was sequenced for a study of shared clonotypes between healthy human individuals. V was shortened by 3 bases and J by 1 base, with 12 bases between the two germline ends. The CDR3 has 15 amino acids. Germline CDR1 and CDR2: MNHNS and SASEGT. Naive CD8 populations comprised CD45RO-negative cells positively selected for CCR7, excluding terminally differentiated effector memory CD45RA+ cells. Some clones are missing from TCRdb's copy, which holds only in-frame ones; the method was immunoSEQ multiplex PCR. The sample records about 2 million clones, roughly 95% being singletons.

The sample taken for sequencing was naive CD8+ T cells sorted from blood. The receptor comes from a man between 18 and 29 years old in good health. The rearrangement joins TRBV6-1 to TRBJ1-1; D not certain. The CDR3 loop is CASSDDRSWNTEAFF. The CDR3 DNA follows: TGTGCCAGCAGTGATGACCGAAGTTGGAACACTGAAGCTTTCTTT.